A selection of T cell receptor beta chains follows, all from one sample in a study of human T cells and chemical hapten exposure. From the RACE reads, TCRdb called clonotypes with MiXCR, one entry per CDR3 protein. The sample yields 190,000 or so distinct CDR3 sequences, around 30% seen once. This specimen consisted of whole blood, obtained in connection with sensitization to the hapten diphenylcyclopropenone (DPC). These receptor sequences come from a woman aged 30 to 39 with alopecia areata. Some clones in this sample may be carry-over from other donors' samples. Each CDR3 is given with its conserved first and last residue. The D gene is left open where the match is weak. Clone sizes are given selectively: once, few, many, or a class where the clone is expanded.

j_gene | d_gene | abundance | v_gene | CDR3nt | CDR3aa
TRBJ2-1 | . | . | TRBV10-1 | TGCGCCAGCAGTGATGGGGTGGGCTACAATGAGCAGTTCTTC | CASSDGVGYNEQFF
TRBJ2-2 | . | . | TRBV24-1 | TGTGCCACCAGCGGCGACGTACCCGGGGAGCTGTTTTTT | CATSGDVPGELFF
TRBJ2-1 | TRBD1 | . | TRBV29-1 | TGCAGCGTCCTGAACAGGGGTTCCTACAATGAGCAGTTCTTC | CSVLNRGSYNEQFF
TRBJ2-1 | TRBD2 | . | TRBV28 | TGTGCCAGCAGTTTATCCGGGACTAGTCCCTACAATGAGCAGTTCTTC | CASSLSGTSPYNEQFF
TRBJ1-1 | TRBD1 | . | TRBV4-2 | TGTGCCAGCAGCCAATCGACAGGGAGGGAAGCTTTCTTT | CASSQSTGREAFF
TRBJ1-2 | . | few | TRBV6-6 | TGTGCCAGCAGCACGGGAACACCCAACTATGGCTACACCTTC | CASSTGTPNYGYTF
TRBJ2-1 | TRBD1 | few | TRBV6-2/TRBV6-3 | TGTGCCAGCAGTTACAGCAGGGGGAATGAGCAGTTCTTC | CASSYSRGNEQFF
TRBJ1-2 | TRBD1 | . | TRBV29-1 | TGCAGCGTTTCGGGACAGGGCTATGGCTACACCTTC | CSVSGQGYGYTF
TRBJ2-1 | . | . | TRBV4-1 | TGCGCCAGCAGCTTCGGGACACGGGATTATGAGCAGTTCTTC | CASSFGTRDYEQFF
TRBJ2-2 | . | . | TRBV30 | TGTGCCTGGAGTGTGAGGCAGACCGGGGAGCTGTTTTTT | CAWSVRQTGELFF
TRBJ2-7 | TRBD1 | few | TRBV15 | TGTGCCACCAGCAGGGACAGGTTCTACGAGCAGTACTTC | CATSRDRFYEQYF
TRBJ2-1 | . | many | TRBV7-2 | TGTGCCAGCAGCCCCGGGAGTGGAGTGAACAATGAGCAGTTCTTC | CASSPGSGVNNEQFF
TRBJ1-2 | . | few | TRBV20-1 | TGCAGTGCTAGGTCCAGGGATGGCTATGGCTACACCTTC | CSARSRDGYGYTF
TRBJ2-5 | . | few | TRBV7-2 | TGTGCCAGCAGTTTAGGGGCCCAAGAGACCCAGTACTTC | CASSLGAQETQYF
TRBJ2-2 | . | . | TRBV29-1 | TGCAGCGTTGAAGAGGGGATTAAATCCGGGGAGCTGTTTTTT | CSVEEGIKSGELFF
TRBJ2-2 | TRBD2 | . | TRBV4-3 | TGTGCCAGCAGCCACGCGGGAGTTGATACCGGGGAGCTGTTTTTT | CASSHAGVDTGELFF
TRBJ2-1 | . | . | TRBV20-1 | TGCAGTGCTAGAGGGCCTATAGAGCAGTTCTTC | CSARGPIEQFF
TRBJ2-5 | . | few | TRBV12-3/TRBV12-4 | TGTGCCAGCAGTTTAGGCCCGAAAGAGACCCAGCACTTC | CASSLGPKETQHF
TRBJ2-2 | . | few | TRBV7-2 | TGTGCCAGCAGCTTACAGGAGGGCACCGGGGAGCTGTTTTTT | CASSLQEGTGELFF
TRBJ1-5 | TRBD1 | . | TRBV5-5 | TGTGCCAGCAGCTCCACAGGGGCTGGTCAGCCCCAGCATTTT | CASSSTGAGQPQHF
TRBJ1-2 | . | few | TRBV12-3/TRBV12-4 | TGTGCCAGCAGTTTATCCAGGGGCGGTGGCTACACCTTC | CASSLSRGGGYTF
TRBJ2-7 | TRBD1 | few | TRBV5-1 | TGCGCCAGCAGCTCATCGGGACAGGGTAAGGACGAGCAGTACTTC | CASSSSGQGKDEQYF
TRBJ1-5 | TRBD1 | . | TRBV4-1 | TGCGCCAGCAGCCAAGGGACAGGGAGAAGTCAGCCCCAGCATTTT | CASSQGTGRSQPQHF
TRBJ2-7 | TRBD1 | few | TRBV7-9 | TGTGCCAGCAGCTTGGCCGGGACAGGGGGCATCGACGAGCAGTACTTC | CASSLAGTGGIDEQYF
TRBJ2-2 | . | . | TRBV28 | TGTGCCAGCACGGCGGGAACCGGGGAGCTGTTTTTT | CASTAGTGELFF